This T cell receptor beta chain was observed in a study of prognosis after radiotherapy for stage I lung cancer. Whole-study context: Enrolled patients (approximately twelve men, roughly six women) had a median age of about 74 years and an age range of roughly 50 to 85 years. The study's findings and limits: Reportedly, metastasis status was linked to differences in TRBV and TRBJ usage frequencies.

This clonotype was seen at least ten times. No antigen is known for it. Starting from genomic DNA, TCR beta CDR3 was amplified through two-round multiplex PCR. Round one of PCR was performed, and it used primers specific to each TRBV and TRBJ gene. Using its own MiXCR run on the multiplex PCR reads, TCRdb lists one record per CDR3 protein. The sample has about 24,000 distinct CDR3 sequences; around 36% are singletons. The source is a donor aged 50 or older with non-small cell lung cancer. The specimen was PBMCs, collected before or after stereotactic body radiation therapy (not recorded which).

CDR3 bases: TGTGCCAGCTCACCACAGGAGGGGGGTAATTCACCCCTCCACTTT. Translated, it gives CASSPQEGGNSPLHF. This chain joins TRBV18 and TRBJ1-6, with D possibly being TRBD1 (6 bases). This CDR3 has 15 amino acids. V was trimmed by 1 base and J by 6 bases, leaving 10 bases between them. Germline CDR1 KGHSH, CDR2 LQKENI. Full variable domain (rest looked up from reference TRBV18 and TRBJ1-6): NAGVMQNPRHLVRRRGQEARLRCSPMKGHSHVYWYRQLPEEGLKFMVYLQKENIIDESGMPKERFSAEFPKEGPSILRIQQVVRGDSAAYFCASSPQEGGNSPLHFGNGTRLTVT.